One and the same sample provided the 18 T cell receptor beta chains below, sequenced in a study of blood T cell repertoires in COVID-19 (dated by TCRdb to 2019 to 2021). Receptors were amplified or captured by the immunoSEQ multiplex PCR assay. TCRdb stores this immuneACCESS table with in-frame sequences only. Part of the clones is absent; in the studies checked, under half of the shortfall reflects unresolved V genes, and no reason is known for the rest. The sample table holds 120,000 or so clones, of which over 75% were seen once. The ten largest clones capture approximately 8% of the sample. The specimen sequenced was peripheral blood. The receptor source for this set is a man aged 45-60 years with acute or convalescent COVID-19.

This clone appeared a few times. The chain employs TRBV2 and TRBJ1-5; D is possibly TRBD1 (6 bases). V lost 4 bases, J lost 1 base, and 11 bases lay in between. CDR1 is SNHLY and CDR2 is FYNNEI in the germline V gene. The length of the CDR3 is 15 residues. The CDR3 loop reads CASSVMGASNQPQHF. CDR3 DNA: TGTGCCAGCAGTGTTATGGGGGCGAGCAATCAGCCCCAGCATTTT.

The V gene is TRBV18, the J gene TRBJ2-2; no definite D call. This CDR3 has 14 amino acids. V dropped 1 base and J dropped 8 bases, with 11 bases sitting between them. Per germline, CDR1 KGHSH and CDR2 LQKENI. Here the CDR3 reads CASSPRQLEGELFF. The CDR3, as DNA: TGTGCCAGCTCACCACGGCAGCTGGAGGGGGAGCTGTTTTTT. The complete variable domain, with remaining parts taken from reference TRBV18 and TRBJ2-2, reads NAGVMQNPRHLVRRRGQEARLRCSPMKGHSHVYWYRQLPEEGLKFMVYLQKENIIDESGMPKERFSAEFPKEGPSILRIQQVVRGDSAAYFCASSPRQLEGELFFGEGSRLTVL.

The chain has TRBV19 and TRBJ2-1, with 11 bases fitting TRBD2. Germline V CDR1 and CDR2: LNHDA, SQIVND (reference sequence). This CDR3 is 15 amino acids long. J lost 3 bases, V lost 6 bases, and 4 bases had no gene match. The CDR3 region has the DNA TGTGCCAGTAGCCTTGGGACTAGCGGCTACAATGAGCAGTTCTTC. Protein sequence: CASSLGTSGYNEQFF.

The chain couples TRBV19 to TRBJ2-3, with D tentatively TRBD2 (5 bases). CDR3 length: 18 residues. V shed 7 bases and J shed 2 bases, with 25 bases lying between them. Germline lookup yields CDR1 LNHDA and CDR2 SQIVND (reference sequence). DNA for the CDR3: TGTGCCAGTATGAGGGTAAGACGAGGCGGCATCGTCACAGATACGCAGTATTTT. Amino acids: CASMRVRRGGIVTDTQYF.

The chain joins TRBV4-1 to TRBJ1-5, with D possibly TRBD1 on 5 matching bases. This CDR3 is built from 14 residues. The V gene lost 9 bases and the J gene lost 0 bases, with 12 bases spanning the gap. Germline V gene data show CDR1 as MGHRA and CDR2 as YSYEKL. CDR3 coding DNA: TGCGCCAGTGGGGGGGAGAATAGCAATCAGCCCCAGCATTTT. This translates into CASGGENSNQPQHF.

The V call is TRBV27, the J call TRBJ1-5; 7 nucleotides agree with TRBD1. The J segment lost 3 bases and the V segment lost 4 bases, leaving 6 bases of the junction unmatched. CDR3 length equals 15 residues. The V gene's germline CDR1 is MNHEY and CDR2 SMNVEV (reference sequence). The DNA for the CDR3 is TGTGCCAGCAGTTCCGGGACAGATGCCAATCAGCCCCAGCATTTT. Its protein product is CASSSGTDANQPQHF.

The chain uses TRBV6-5 and TRBJ1-4; possible D gene TRBD1, 5 bases. Per germline, CDR1 MNHEY and CDR2 SVGAGI. V was shortened by 7 bases and J by 8 bases, with 17 bases between the two germline ends. CDR3 length equals 14 residues. The CDR3 region has the DNA TGTGCCAGCACCCTGACAGCAACCCAAGAAAAACTGTTTTTT. Protein sequence: CASTLTATQEKLFF.

The V and J genes are TRBV4-1 and TRBJ2-3; the match to TRBD2 covers 9 bases. With 2 bases clipped from V and 3 bases from J, the junction kept 6 bases outside the gene matches. The length of the CDR3 is 16 residues. Per germline, CDR1 MGHRA and CDR2 YSYEKL. The CDR3 sequence is CASSQPGTSLTDTQYF. CDR3 nucleotides: TGCGCCAGCAGCCAACCCGGGACTAGCCTGACAGATACGCAGTATTTT.

This chain links TRBV5-1 with TRBJ2-2; 7 nucleotides align to TRBD2. With V trimmed by 1 base and J by 0 bases, 3 bases remained unmatched. The germline CDR1 and CDR2 sequences are SGHRS and YFSETQ. This CDR3 spans 16 amino acids. CDR3 coding DNA: TGCGCCAGCAGCTTGAACAGCGGGGCGAACACCGGGGAGCTGTTTTTT. This gives the protein CASSLNSGANTGELFF.

V and J are TRBV7-2 and TRBJ1-2, with D unresolved. V shed 3 bases and J shed 3 bases, with 14 bases lying between them. The CDR3 sequence is 15 residues long. Germline CDR1 SGHTA, CDR2 FQGNSA. CDR3 protein: CASSFFAGGDYGYTF. CDR3 bases: TGTGCCAGCAGCTTTTTTGCAGGCGGGGACTATGGCTACACCTTC. The full variable domain, its missing parts supplied by reference TRBV7-2 and TRBJ1-2, is GAGVSQSPSNKVTEKGKDVELRCDPISGHTALYWYRQSLGQGLEFLIYFQGNSAPDKSGLPSDRFSAERTGGSVSTLTIQRTQQEDSAVYLCASSFFAGGDYGYTFGSGTRLTVV.

V and J are TRBV5-6 and TRBJ2-7; TRBD1 aligns across 9 bases. Germline V gene sequence: CDR1 SGHDT, CDR2 YYEEEE. V lost 5 bases and J lost 7; bases outside the gene matches: 4. There are 12 residues in the CDR3. The CDR3 nucleotides read TGTGCCAGCAGACAGGGGGCGCGGGAGCAGTACTTC. It yields the protein CASRQGAREQYF.

The chain couples TRBV13 to TRBJ2-1; TRBD2 matches 9 bases. Germline lookup yields CDR1 PRHDT and CDR2 FYEKMQ (reference sequence). V lost 1 base and J lost 5; bases outside the gene matches: 3. The CDR3 is made up of 15 amino acids. Here the CDR3 DNA reads TGTGCCAGCAGCTTAGAACTAGCGGGCAACAATGAGCAGTTCTTC. It is translated as CASSLELAGNNEQFF.

J is TRBJ2-2 and V is TRBV29-1; 7 bases agree with TRBD1. Germline loops: CDR1 SQVTM, CDR2 ANQGSEA. CDR3 length equals 11 residues. V lost 7 bases to trimming and J lost 8 bases; unmatched junction nucleotides: 4. CDR3 sequence reads: CSGTGAGELFF. In DNA form, the CDR3 reads TGCAGCGGCACAGGGGCGGGGGAGCTGTTTTTT.

This clone was observed a handful of times. The chain links TRBV9 to TRBJ1-6, with a tentative D call TRBD1 (6 bases). This CDR3 has 15 amino acids. V lost 4 bases, J lost 6 bases, and 14 bases lay in between. Germline lookup yields CDR1 SGDLS and CDR2 YYNGEE. Here the CDR3 reads CASSRSGVGNSPLHF. The CDR3 coding sequence is TGTGCCAGCAGCCGGTCAGGGGTAGGTAATTCACCCCTCCACTTT.

The gene calls are TRBV18 and TRBJ1-5; a weak D match, TRBD1 (6 bases). This CDR3 has 14 residues. Germline-derived CDR1 and CDR2 are KGHSH and LQKENI. Between the trimmed V and J ends, which lost 8 bases and 5 bases, there was a span of 16 bases. In DNA, the CDR3 is TGTGCCAGCCGCGTACAGGGAAATCATCAGCCCCAGCATTTT. It codes for CASRVQGNHQPQHF. Looking up the rest from reference TRBV18 and TRBJ1-5 gives the full variable domain: NAGVMQNPRHLVRRRGQEARLRCSPMKGHSHVYWYRQLPEEGLKFMVYLQKENIIDESGMPKERFSAEFPKEGPSILRIQQVVRGDSAAYFCASRVQGNHQPQHFGDGTRLSIL.

This clone was counted once. V is TRBV11-2 and J is TRBJ2-5; 10 bases agree with TRBD1. Trimming removed 7 bases from V and 5 bases from J; junction bases left unmatched: 10. This CDR3 spans 15 amino acids. Germline CDR1 and CDR2: SGHAT and FQNNGV. The CDR3 region is CASTFGQGGVETQYF. As DNA, the CDR3 is TGTGCCAGCACCTTCGGACAGGGGGGCGTGGAGACCCAGTACTTC.

The chain joins TRBV18 to TRBJ2-1, with D possibly being TRBD1 (5 bases). Trimming took 3 bases from V and 13 from J, leaving 10 bases between them. Per the germline V gene, CDR1 is KGHSH and CDR2 is LQKENI. The CDR3 is 11 amino acids. The CDR3 DNA reads TGTGCCAGCTCACCCCAGGGCGTACAGTTCTTC. This encodes CASSPQGVQFF.

The chain uses TRBV12-3 or TRBV12-4 and TRBJ1-2; D remains ambiguous. V dropped 0 bases and J dropped 8 bases, with 10 bases sitting between them. CDR3 length equals 13 residues. CDR3 region: CASSLAPRSGYTF. The CDR3 DNA is TGTGCCAGCAGTTTAGCGCCCAGGTCGGGCTACACCTTC.